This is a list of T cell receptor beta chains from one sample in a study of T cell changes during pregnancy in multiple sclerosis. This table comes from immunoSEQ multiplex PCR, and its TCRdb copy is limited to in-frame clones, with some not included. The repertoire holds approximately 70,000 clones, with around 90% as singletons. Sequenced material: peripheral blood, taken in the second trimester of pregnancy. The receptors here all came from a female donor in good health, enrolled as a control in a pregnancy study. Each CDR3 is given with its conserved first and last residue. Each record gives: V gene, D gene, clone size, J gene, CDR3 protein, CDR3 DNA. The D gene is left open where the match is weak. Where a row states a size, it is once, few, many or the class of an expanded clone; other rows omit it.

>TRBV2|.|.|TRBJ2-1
CASSEGEEQFF
TGTGCCAGCAGTGAAGGGGAGGAGCAGTTCTTC
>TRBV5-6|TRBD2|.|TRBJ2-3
CASGGAGKDTQYF
TGTGCCAGCGGGGGAGCGGGAAAAGATACGCAGTATTTT
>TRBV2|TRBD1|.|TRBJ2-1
CASRAGTGGYNEQFF
TGTGCCAGCAGAGCCGGGACAGGGGGGTACAATGAGCAGTTCTTC
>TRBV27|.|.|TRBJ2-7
CASSSLLSYEQYF
TGTGCCAGCAGTTCACTACTATCCTACGAGCAGTACTTC
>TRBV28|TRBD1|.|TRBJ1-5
CASSSGTVTLNQPQHF
TGTGCCAGCAGTTCCGGGACAGTAACACTCAATCAGCCCCAGCATTTT
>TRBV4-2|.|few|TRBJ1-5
CASSPGDGQPQHF
TGTGCCAGCAGCCCAGGGGACGGTCAGCCCCAGCATTTT
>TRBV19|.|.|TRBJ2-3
CASTPGFFSTDTQYF
TGTGCCAGTACCCCAGGGTTCTTTAGCACAGATACGCAGTATTTT
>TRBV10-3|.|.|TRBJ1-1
CAISEPGSMNTEAFF
TGTGCCATCAGTGAACCAGGGTCCATGAACACTGAAGCTTTCTTT
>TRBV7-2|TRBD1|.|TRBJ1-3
CASSPGTGSSGNTIYF
TGTGCCAGCAGCCCCGGGACAGGGAGTTCTGGAAACACCATATATTTT
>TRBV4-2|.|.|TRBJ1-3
CASSQDVSPGTGNTIYF
TGTGCCAGCAGCCAAGATGTTTCGCCAGGGACTGGAAACACCATATATTTT
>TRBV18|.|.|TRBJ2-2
CASSPSQNTGELFF
TGTGCCAGCTCACCATCCCAGAACACCGGGGAGCTGTTTTTT
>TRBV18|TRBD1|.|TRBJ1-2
CASSHGTVYGYTF
TGTGCCAGCTCACACGGGACAGTCTATGGCTACACCTTC
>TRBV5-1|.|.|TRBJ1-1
CASSSQGNTEAFF
TGCGCCAGCAGCTCCCAGGGGAACACTGAAGCTTTCTTT
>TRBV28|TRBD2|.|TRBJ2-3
CASSLWTSGRAIDTQYF
TGTGCCAGCAGTTTGTGGACTAGCGGGAGGGCCATAGATACGCAGTATTTT
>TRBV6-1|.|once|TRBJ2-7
CASSNSLSISYEQYF
TGTGCCAGCAGTAACAGTCTTTCAATCTCCTACGAGCAGTACTTC
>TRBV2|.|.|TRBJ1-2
CASSGRLDYGYTF
TGTGCCAGCAGTGGCAGGCTGGACTATGGCTACACCTTC
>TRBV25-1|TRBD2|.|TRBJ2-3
CASSVAGRTDTQYF
TGTGCCAGCAGTGTAGCGGGTCGCACAGATACGCAGTATTTT
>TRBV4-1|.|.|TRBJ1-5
CASSQVVYSNQPQHF
TGCGCCAGCAGCCAAGTTGTTTATAGCAATCAGCCCCAGCATTTT
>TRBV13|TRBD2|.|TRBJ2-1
CASSSQNRLAGAHEQFF
TGTGCCAGCAGCAGCCAGAACCGACTAGCGGGCGCCCATGAGCAGTTCTTC
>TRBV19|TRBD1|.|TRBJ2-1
CASIAGGKFTEQFF
TGTGCCAGTATCGCAGGGGGAAAATTTACTGAGCAGTTCTTC
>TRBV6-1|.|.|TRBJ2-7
CASRLDSLSYEQYF
TGTGCCAGCAGGTTAGACAGCCTCTCCTACGAGCAGTACTTC
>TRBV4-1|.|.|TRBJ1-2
CASSQVGGDGYTF
TGCGCCAGCAGCCAAGTTGGGGGGGATGGCTACACCTTC
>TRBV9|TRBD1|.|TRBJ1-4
CASSAGVGTDHEKLFF
TGTGCCAGCAGCGCCGGGGTGGGGACAGATCACGAAAAACTGTTTTTT
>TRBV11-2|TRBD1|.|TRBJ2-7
CASSLDVGTGAYEQYF
TGTGCCAGCAGCTTAGATGTAGGGACAGGGGCGTACGAGCAGTACTTC
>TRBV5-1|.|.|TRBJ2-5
CASSLAGETQYF
TGCGCCAGCAGCTTGGCCGGAGAGACCCAGTACTTC
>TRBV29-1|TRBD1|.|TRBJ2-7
CSVEETGDGYEQYF
TGCAGCGTTGAAGAGACAGGGGATGGCTACGAGCAGTACTTC
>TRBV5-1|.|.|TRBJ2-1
CASSYDRRTSNEQFF
TGCGCCAGCAGCTATGACAGGAGAACCTCCAATGAGCAGTTCTTC
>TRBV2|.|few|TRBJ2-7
CASSDRVYYEQYF
TGTGCCAGCAGTGACAGGGTGTACTACGAGCAGTACTTC
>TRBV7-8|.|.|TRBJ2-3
CASSLDLVTNTQYF
TGTGCCAGCAGCTTAGATTTAGTCACGAATACGCAGTATTTT
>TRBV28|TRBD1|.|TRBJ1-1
CASSFLTGEFTEAFF
TGTGCCAGCAGTTTCCTAACAGGGGAGTTTACTGAAGCTTTCTTT
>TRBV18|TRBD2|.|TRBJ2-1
CASSPAGLGSYNEQFF
TGTGCCAGCTCACCCGCCGGACTAGGCTCCTACAATGAGCAGTTCTTC
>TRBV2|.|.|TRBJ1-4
CASSRAPATNEKLFF
TGTGCCAGCAGTAGAGCCCCGGCAACTAATGAAAAACTGTTTTTT
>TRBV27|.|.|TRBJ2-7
CASSLSGEQYF
TGTGCCAGCAGTCTTAGCGGCGAGCAGTACTTC
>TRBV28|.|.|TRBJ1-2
CASSGGGQGSRYGYTF
TGTGCCAGCAGTGGCGGTGGGCAGGGGAGTAGGTATGGCTACACCTTC
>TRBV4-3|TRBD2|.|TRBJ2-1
CASSQDGGRYNEQFF
TGCGCCAGCAGCCAAGATGGCGGGAGGTACAATGAGCAGTTCTTC
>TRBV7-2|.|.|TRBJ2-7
CASSLVGTLSYEQYF
TGTGCCAGCAGCTTAGTCGGGACACTCTCCTACGAGCAGTACTTC
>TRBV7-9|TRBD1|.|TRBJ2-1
CASSLWGTDYNEQFF
TGTGCCAGCAGCTTATGGGGGACAGACTACAATGAGCAGTTCTTC
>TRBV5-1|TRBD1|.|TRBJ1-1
CASSSGQGLMNTEAFF
TGCGCCAGCAGCTCGGGACAGGGGCTTATGAACACTGAAGCTTTCTTT
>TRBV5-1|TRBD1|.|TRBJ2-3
CASSFGQGTDTQYF
TGCGCCAGCAGCTTCGGACAGGGCACAGATACGCAGTATTTT
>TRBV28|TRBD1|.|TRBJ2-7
CASSSGGVEDEQYF
TGTGCCAGCAGTTCAGGGGGAGTGGAAGACGAGCAGTACTTC
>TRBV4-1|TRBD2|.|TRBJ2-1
CASSQTTIAGGGTYNEQFF
TGCGCCAGCAGCCAAACAACCATAGCGGGAGGAGGAACCTACAATGAGCAGTTCTTC
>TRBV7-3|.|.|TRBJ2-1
CASSLPGRNEQFF
TGTGCCAGCAGCTTACCCGGTAGAAATGAGCAGTTCTTC
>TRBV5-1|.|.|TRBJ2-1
CASSFGGTNNEQFF
TGCGCCAGCAGCTTCGGGGGAACGAACAATGAGCAGTTCTTC
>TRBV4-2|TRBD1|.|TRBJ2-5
CASSPRQGRETQYF
TGTGCCAGCAGCCCCAGACAGGGTCGGGAGACCCAGTACTTC
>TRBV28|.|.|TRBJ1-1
CASSLAGANTEAFF
TGTGCCAGCAGTTTAGCAGGGGCGAACACTGAAGCTTTCTTT
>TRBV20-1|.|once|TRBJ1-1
CSARDGLEAFF
TGCAGTGCTAGAGACGGACTAGAAGCTTTCTTT
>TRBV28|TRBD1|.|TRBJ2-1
CASSFWDRPPEQFF
TGTGCCAGCAGTTTTTGGGACAGGCCCCCCGAGCAGTTCTTC
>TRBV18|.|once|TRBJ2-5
CASSPNYAGATSQETQYF
TGTGCCAGCTCACCAAATTATGCGGGGGCCACATCCCAAGAGACCCAGTACTTC
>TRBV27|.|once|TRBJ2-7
CASSPRTTRTGEQYF
TGTGCCAGCAGTCCACGGACTACGAGGACGGGCGAGCAGTACTTC
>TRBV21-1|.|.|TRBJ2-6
CASSKLGSSGANVLTF
TGTGCCAGCAGCAAACTAGGCAGCTCTGGGGCCAACGTCCTGACTTTC
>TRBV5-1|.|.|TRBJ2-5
CASSLVLLPGEETQYF
TGCGCCAGCAGCTTGGTGTTACTCCCTGGTGAAGAGACCCAGTACTTC